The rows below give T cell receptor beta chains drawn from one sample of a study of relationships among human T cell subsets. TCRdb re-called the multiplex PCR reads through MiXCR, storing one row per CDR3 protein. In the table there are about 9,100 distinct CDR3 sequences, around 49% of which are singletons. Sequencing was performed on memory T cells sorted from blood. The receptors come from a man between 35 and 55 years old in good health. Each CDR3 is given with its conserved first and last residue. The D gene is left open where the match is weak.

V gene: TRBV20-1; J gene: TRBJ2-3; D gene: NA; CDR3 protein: CSARGRGGTDTQYF
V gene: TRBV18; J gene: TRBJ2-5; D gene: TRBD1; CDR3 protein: CASSPSRGQGSSRETQYF
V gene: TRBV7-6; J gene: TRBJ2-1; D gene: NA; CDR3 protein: CASSLLNNEQFF
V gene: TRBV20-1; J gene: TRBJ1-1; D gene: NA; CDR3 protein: CSAYVNPEAFF
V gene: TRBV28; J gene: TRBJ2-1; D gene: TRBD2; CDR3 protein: CASSPTSGGRYNEQFF
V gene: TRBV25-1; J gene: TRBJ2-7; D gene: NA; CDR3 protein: CASSFRDGQNPYEQYF
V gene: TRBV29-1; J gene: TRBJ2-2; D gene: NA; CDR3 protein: CSVEGPSNTGELFF
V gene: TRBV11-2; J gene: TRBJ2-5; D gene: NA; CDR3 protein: CASSLDLSVRKETQYF
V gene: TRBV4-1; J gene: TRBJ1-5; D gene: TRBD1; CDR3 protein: CASSQQQGAGNQPQHF
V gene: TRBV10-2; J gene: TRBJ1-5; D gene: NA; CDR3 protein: CASSVQARNQPQHF
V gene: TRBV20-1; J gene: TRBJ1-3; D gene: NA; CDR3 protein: CSASSEDSGNTIYF
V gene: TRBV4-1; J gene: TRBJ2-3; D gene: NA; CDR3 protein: CASSQYFGGLPRTDTQYF
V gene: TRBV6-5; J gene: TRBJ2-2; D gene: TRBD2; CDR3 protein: CASSNSGAHTGELFF
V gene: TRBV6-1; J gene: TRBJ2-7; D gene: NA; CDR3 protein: CASSFSRAGSEQYF
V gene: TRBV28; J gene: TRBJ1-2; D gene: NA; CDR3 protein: CASSFRGKYYGYTF
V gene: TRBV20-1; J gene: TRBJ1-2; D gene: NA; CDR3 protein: CSARGTSDGYTF
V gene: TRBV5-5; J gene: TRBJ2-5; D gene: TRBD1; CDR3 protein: CASSYTGGRETQYF
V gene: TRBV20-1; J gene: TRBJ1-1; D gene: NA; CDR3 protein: CSAPRQGTEAFF
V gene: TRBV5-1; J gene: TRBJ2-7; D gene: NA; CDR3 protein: CASSPQGSYEQYF
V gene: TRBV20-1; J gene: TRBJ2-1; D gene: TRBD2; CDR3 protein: CSAGVGGLDYNEQFF
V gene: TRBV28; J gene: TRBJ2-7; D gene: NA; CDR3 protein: CASSSAIYEQYF
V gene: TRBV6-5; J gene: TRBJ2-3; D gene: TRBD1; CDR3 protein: CASRSTGTGLTDTQYF
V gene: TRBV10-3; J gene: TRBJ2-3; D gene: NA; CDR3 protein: CAISESWGPKDTQYF
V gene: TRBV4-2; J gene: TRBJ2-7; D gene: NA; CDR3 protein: CASSQAGAAYEQYF
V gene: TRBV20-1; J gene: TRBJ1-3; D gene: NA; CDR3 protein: CSALDSSSGNTIYF
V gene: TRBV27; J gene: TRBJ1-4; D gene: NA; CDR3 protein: CASSDGQNLNEKLFF
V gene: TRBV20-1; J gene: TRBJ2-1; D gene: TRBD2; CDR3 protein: CSAPNRLAGGYEQFF
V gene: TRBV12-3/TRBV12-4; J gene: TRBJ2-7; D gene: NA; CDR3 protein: CASSQGLEGSEQYF
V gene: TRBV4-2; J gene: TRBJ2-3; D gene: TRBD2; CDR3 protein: CASSQELAGDTQYF
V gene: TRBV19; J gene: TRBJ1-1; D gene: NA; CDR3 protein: CASRKDPQGTEAFF
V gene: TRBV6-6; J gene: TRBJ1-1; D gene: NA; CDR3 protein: CASSYGMNTEAFF
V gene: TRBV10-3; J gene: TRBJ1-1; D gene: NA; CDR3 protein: CAISENEAEAFF
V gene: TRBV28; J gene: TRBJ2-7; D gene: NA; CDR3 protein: CASSLSPGPEQYF
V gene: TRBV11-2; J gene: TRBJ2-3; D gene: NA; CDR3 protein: CASSKISGTDTQYF
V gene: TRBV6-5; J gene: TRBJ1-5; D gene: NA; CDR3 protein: CASSYTGGNQPQHF
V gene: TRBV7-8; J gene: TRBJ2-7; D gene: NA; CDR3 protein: CASSLRYEQYF
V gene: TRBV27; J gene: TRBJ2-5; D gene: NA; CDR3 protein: CASSFKETQYF
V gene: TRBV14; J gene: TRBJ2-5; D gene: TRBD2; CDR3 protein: CASSPQRTRRETQYF
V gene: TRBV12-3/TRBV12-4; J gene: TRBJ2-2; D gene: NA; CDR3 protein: CASSDSAGELFF
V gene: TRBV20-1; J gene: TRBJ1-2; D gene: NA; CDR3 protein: CSASIREYGYTF
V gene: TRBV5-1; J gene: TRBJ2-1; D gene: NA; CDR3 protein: CASSFRGRSSYNEQFF
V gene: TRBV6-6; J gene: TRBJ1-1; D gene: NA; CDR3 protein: CASRETPNTEAFF
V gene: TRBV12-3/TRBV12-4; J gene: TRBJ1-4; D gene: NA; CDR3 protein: CASRPHATNEKLFF
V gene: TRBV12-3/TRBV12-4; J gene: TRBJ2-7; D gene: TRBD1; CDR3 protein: CASSLVQGARNEQYF
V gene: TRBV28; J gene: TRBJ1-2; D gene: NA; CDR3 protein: CASARDSNYGYTF
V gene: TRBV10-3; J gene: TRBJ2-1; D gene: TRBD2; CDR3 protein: CAISSAGGVNEQFF
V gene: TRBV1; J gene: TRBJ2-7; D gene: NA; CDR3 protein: CTSSHLGLLYEQYF
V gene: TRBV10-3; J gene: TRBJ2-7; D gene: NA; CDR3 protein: CATAGDRGSYEQYF
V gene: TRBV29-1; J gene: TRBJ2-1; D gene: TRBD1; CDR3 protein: CSVRGYNDQFF
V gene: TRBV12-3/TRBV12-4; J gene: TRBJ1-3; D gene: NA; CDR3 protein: CASSLIPPGNTIYF
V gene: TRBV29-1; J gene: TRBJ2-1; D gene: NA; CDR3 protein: CSVDRGHNEQFF
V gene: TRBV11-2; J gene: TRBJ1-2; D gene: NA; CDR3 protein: CASSRDRNYGYTF
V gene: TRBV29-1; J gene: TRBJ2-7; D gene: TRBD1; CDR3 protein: CSVGGWPGQGLYEQYF
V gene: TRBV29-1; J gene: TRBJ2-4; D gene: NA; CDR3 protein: CSVAETLKNIQYF
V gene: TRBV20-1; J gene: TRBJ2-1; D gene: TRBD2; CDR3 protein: CSAREGGVSYNEQFF
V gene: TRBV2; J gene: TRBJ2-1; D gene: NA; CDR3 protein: CASSPTLGEQSF
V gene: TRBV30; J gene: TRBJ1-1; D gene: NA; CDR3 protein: CAWTGMNTEAFF
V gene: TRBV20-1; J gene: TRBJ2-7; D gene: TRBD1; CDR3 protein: CSARDLDRATYEQYF
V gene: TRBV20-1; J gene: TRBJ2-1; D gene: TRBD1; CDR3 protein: CVGQGSYNEQFF